This T cell receptor beta chain derives from a study of response to subunit inactivated influenza vaccine. Findings of the study overall: Few additional T cells are recruited per seasonal influenza vaccination, authors suggested.

A remark on this clonotype: The target antigen is unknown.

The V gene's germline CDR1 is KGHSH and CDR2 LQKENI. This CDR3 region has 14 residues. Trimming stripped 5 bases from V and 1 base from J, with 12 bases between. Via MiXCR, TCRdb re-called the RT-PCR reads, giving one row per CDR3 protein. The top ten hold roughly a tenth of the sample, which has about 800,000 distinct CDR3 sequences, 21% seen once. This receptor was identified in a man aged 50 to 60 who received an inactivated influenza vaccine. The V and J genes are TRBV18 and TRBJ2-7; a possible D gene is TRBD1 (6 bases). The sequenced sample was PBMCs from blood, obtained 4 to 6 days after vaccination. The CDR3 is CASSTNTGSYEQYF. CDR3 nucleotide sequence: TGTGCCAGCTCAACTAATACAGGGTCCTACGAGCAGTACTTC.